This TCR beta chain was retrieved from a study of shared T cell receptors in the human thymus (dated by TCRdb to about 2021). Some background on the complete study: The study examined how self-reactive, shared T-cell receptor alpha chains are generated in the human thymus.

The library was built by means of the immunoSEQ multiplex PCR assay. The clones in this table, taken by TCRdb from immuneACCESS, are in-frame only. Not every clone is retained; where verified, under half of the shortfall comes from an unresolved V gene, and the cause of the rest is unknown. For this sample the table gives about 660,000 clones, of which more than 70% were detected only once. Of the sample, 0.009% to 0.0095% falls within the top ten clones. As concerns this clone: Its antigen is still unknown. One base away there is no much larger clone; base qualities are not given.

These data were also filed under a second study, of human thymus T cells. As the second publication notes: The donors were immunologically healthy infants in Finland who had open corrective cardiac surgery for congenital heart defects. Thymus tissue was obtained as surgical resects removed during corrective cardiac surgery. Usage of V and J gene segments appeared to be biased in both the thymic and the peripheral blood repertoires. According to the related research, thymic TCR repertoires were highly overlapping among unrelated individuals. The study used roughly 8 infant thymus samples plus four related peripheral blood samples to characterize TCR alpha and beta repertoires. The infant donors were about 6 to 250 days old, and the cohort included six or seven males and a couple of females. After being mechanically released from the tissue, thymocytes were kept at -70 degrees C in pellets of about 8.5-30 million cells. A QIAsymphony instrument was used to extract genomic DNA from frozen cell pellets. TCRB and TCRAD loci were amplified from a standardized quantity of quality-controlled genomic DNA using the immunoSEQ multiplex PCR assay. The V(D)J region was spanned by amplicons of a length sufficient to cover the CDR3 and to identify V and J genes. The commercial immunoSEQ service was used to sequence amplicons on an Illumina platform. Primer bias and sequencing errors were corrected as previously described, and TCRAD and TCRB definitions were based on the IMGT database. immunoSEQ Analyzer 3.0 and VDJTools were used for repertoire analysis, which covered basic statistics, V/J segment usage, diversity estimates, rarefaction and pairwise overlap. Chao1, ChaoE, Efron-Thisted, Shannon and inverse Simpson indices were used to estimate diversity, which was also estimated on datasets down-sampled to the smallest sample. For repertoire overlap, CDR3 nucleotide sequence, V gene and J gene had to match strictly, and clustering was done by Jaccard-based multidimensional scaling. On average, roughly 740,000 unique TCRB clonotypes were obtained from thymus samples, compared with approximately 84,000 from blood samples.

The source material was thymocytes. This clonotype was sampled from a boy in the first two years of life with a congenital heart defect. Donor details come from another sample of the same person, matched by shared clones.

In nucleotide form, the sequence is TGTGCCAGCAGCTTGGCAGGCGTGGGCAATCAGCCCCAGCATTTT. Its protein product is CASSLAGVGNQPQHF. Rearrangement joined TRBV5-8 to TRBJ1-5, with the D gene too uncertain to name. The germline V gene specifies SGHTS as CDR1 and YDEGEE as CDR2. V gives up 0 bases and J gives up 2 bases, and the segment between their germline ends measures 9 bases. From cysteine to phenylalanine, the CDR3 is 15 amino acids long. The DNA shown is the 45-base CDR3, in frame from base 1.